What follows are 7 T cell receptor beta chains derived from one specimen sequenced in a study of human T cells and chemical hapten exposure. The sample's time point: patch test 2, 6 weeks after DPC sensitization. Treatment denoted: therapeutic diphenylcyclopropenone sensitization with weekly scalp DPC. In TCRdb, the RACE reads were re-called with MiXCR into one record per CDR3 protein. The sample lists a few hundred thousand distinct CDR3 sequences; under 6.5% were seen once. The specimen was whole blood, collected in connection with sensitization to the hapten diphenylcyclopropenone (DPC). These receptors were taken from a woman aged 18-35 years with alopecia areata. Some clones in this sample may be carry-over from other donors' samples.

The rearrangement joins TRBV2 to TRBJ1-4; TRBD1 aligns across 8 bases. The ends lost 2 bases at V and 10 bases at J; junction bases unmatched: 3. The germline V gene encodes CDR1 SNHLY and CDR2 FYNNEI. The CDR3 sequence is 13 residues long. The CDR3 protein is CASSEPTGGKLFF. The CDR3 DNA reads TGTGCCAGCAGTGAACCCACAGGGGGAAAACTGTTTTTT.

In this sample, this clonotype turned up a few times. This chain joins TRBV10-3 and TRBJ1-2; D is unclear. Trimming removed 5 bases from V and 0 bases from J, with 13 bases in between. The germline V gene encodes CDR1 ENHRY and CDR2 SYGVKD. The CDR3 sequence is 15 residues long. The CDR3 DNA reads as TGTGCCATCAGTTTTACTCTTCAGGCTAACTATGGCTACACCTTC. Translated: CAISFTLQANYGYTF.

This clonotype was detected many times. DNA for the CDR3: TGTGCCAGCAGCTCACGGCAAGAGACCCAGTACTTC. This codes for CASSSRQETQYF. The chain uses TRBV6-2 or TRBV6-3 and TRBJ2-5; D not certain. CDR3 length equals 12 residues. Germline values: CDR1 MNHEY, CDR2 SVGEGT. Between the trimmed V and J ends, which lost 6 bases and 2 bases, there was a span of 7 bases.

The CDR3 sequence: CASSQEAGTTNSPLHF. The CDR3 DNA follows: TGTGCCAGCAGCCAAGAGGCAGGGACGACGAATTCACCCCTCCACTTT. V and J are TRBV4-2 and TRBJ1-6, with D possibly being TRBD1 (5 bases). V was clipped by 0 bases and J by 7 bases, with 13 bases between them. The CDR3 sequence is 16 residues long. Germline loops: CDR1 LGHNA, CDR2 YNFKEQ.

The V call is TRBV4-3, the J call TRBJ2-5, with unresolved D. The V end was cut by 2 bases, the J end by 4 bases, with 14 bases between. The CDR3 is 15 amino acids. Germline CDR1 reads LGHNA; CDR2 reads YSLEER. The CDR3 DNA follows: TGCGCCAGCAGCCAATCCCGCAGAGGTCCAGAGACCCAGTACTTC. Protein product: CASSQSRRGPETQYF.

V usage is TRBV3-1 and J usage is TRBJ1-5, with D uncertain. The CDR3 length is 13 residues. Germline-derived CDR1 and CDR2 are LGHDT and YNNKEL (reference sequence). Trimming left V 1 base short and J 8 bases short, with 9 bases between. CDR3 DNA: TGTGCCAGCAGCCAAGGGCGCGGGGAGCCCCAGCATTTT. Its translation: CASSQGRGEPQHF.

This sequence joins TRBV7-9 and TRBJ2-7; 9 nucleotides align to TRBD2. The CDR3 spans 14 residues. The germline V gene encodes CDR1 SEHNR and CDR2 FQNEAQ (reference sequence). V shed 5 bases, J shed 4 bases, and the junction held 6 bases outside the gene matches. The CDR3 coding sequence is TGTGCCAGCAGCAGCGGGGGGACCCGATACGAGCAGTACTTC. Translation gives CASSSGGTRYEQYF.